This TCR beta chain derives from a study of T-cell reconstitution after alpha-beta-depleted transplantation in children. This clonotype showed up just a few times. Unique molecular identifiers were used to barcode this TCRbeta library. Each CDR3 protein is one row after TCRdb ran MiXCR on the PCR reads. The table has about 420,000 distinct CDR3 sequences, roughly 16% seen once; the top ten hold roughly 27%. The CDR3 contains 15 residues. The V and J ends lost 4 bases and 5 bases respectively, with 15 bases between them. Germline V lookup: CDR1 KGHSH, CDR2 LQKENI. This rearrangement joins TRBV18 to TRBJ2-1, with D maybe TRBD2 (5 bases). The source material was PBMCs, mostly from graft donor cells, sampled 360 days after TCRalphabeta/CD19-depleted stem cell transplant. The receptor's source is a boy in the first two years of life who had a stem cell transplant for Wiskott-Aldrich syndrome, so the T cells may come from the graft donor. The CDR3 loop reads CASSRTLIGDNEQFF. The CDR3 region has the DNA TGTGCCAGCTCACGGACCCTTATCGGGGACAATGAGCAGTTCTTC.